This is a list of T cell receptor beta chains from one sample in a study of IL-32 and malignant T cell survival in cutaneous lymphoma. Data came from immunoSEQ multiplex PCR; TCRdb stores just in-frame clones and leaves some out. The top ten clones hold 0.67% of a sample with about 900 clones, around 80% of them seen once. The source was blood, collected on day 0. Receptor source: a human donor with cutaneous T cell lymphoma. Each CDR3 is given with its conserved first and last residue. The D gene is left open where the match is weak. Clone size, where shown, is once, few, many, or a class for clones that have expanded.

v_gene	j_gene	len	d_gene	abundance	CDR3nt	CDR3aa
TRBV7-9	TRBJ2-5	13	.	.	TGTGCCAGCAGCTTAACGTCTGGGGAGACCCAGTACTTC	CASSLTSGETQYF
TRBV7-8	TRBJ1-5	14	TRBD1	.	TGTGCCAGCAGCTCGACAGGGGGTAGGCAGCCCCAGCATTTT	CASSSTGGRQPQHF
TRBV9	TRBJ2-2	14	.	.	TGTGCCAGCAGCGTAGCTTGGGTCACCGGGGAGCTGTTTTTT	CASSVAWVTGELFF
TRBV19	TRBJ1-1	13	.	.	TGTGCCAGCCGGGGGACACGGAACACTGAAGCTTTCTTT	CASRGTRNTEAFF
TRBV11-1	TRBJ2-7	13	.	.	TGTGCCAGCAGCCGGGAAAAGGGGGACGAGCAGTACTTC	CASSREKGDEQYF
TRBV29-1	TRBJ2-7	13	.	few	TGCAGCGTTCAGAGACAGGCCTCCTACGAGCAGTACTTC	CSVQRQASYEQYF
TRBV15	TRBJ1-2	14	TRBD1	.	TGTGCCACCAGCAGAGATCCGGGACAGTATGGCTACACCTTC	CATSRDPGQYGYTF
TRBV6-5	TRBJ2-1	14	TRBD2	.	TGTGCCAGCAGGCGGACTAGCGGGGGAAATGAGCAGTTCTTC	CASRRTSGGNEQFF
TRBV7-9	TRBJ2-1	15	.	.	TGTGCCAGCAGCTACCCCCCTCGGGACCCCGGGGAGCAGTTCTTC	CASSYPPRDPGEQFF
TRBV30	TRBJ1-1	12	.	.	TGTGCCTGGAGTCTAGGGGGCACTGAAGCTTTCTTT	CAWSLGGTEAFF
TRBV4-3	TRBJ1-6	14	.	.	TGCGCCAGCAGCGAAAGGGGGGGGAATTCACCCCTCCACTTT	CASSERGGNSPLHF
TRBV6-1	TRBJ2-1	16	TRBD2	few	TGTGCCAGCAGTGAACGAGCGGGGGGGCTAATGGATGAGCAGTTCTTC	CASSERAGGLMDEQFF
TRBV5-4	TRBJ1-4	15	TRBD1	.	TGTGCCAGCAGCGTACAGGGGGCGCGAGGGGAAAAACTGTTTTTT	CASSVQGARGEKLFF
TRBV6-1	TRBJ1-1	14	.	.	TGTGCCAGCACCGCAAGGGTTGGAGCCACTGAAGCTTTCTTT	CASTARVGATEAFF
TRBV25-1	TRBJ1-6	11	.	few	TGTGCCAGCAGTGACGATTCACCCCTCCACTTT	CASSDDSPLHF
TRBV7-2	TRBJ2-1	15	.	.	TGTGCCAGCAGCTTAGGTTCCACCTGGGGGAATGAGCAGTTCTTC	CASSLGSTWGNEQFF
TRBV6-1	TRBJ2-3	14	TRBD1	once	TGTGCCAGCACCATCGCACAGGGGGATGATACGCAGTATTTT	CASTIAQGDDTQYF
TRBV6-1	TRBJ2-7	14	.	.	TGTGCCAGCATATCGGTACAGGCAGACTACGAGCAGTACTTC	CASISVQADYEQYF
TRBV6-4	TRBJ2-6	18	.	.	TGTGCCAGCAGTATTGATTCTCACAGACAAAGTCGGGCCAACGTCCTGACTTTC	CASSIDSHRQSRANVLTF
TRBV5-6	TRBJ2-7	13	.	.	TGTGCCAGCAGCCCCCTCGGGGGCGGGGAGCAGTACTTC	CASSPLGGGEQYF
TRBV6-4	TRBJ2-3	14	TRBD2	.	TGTGCCAGCAGTGCTAGCGGGGGCACAGATACGCAGTATTTT	CASSASGGTDTQYF
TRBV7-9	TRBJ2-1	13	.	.	TGTGCCAGCAGCTTTGGCAAGTCGAATGAGCAGTTCTTC	CASSFGKSNEQFF
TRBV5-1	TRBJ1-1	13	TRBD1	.	TGCGCCAGCAGAGAAGGGACAGGCGCTGAAGCTTTCTTT	CASREGTGAEAFF
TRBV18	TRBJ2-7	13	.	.	TGTGCCAGCTCACCGCCAGGGGGGAACGAGCAGTACTTC	CASSPPGGNEQYF
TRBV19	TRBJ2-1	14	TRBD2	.	TGTGCCAGTAGTATAGCCAGCGGGGGGGTCGAGCAGTTCTTC	CASSIASGGVEQFF
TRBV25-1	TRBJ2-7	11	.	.	TGTGCCAGCAGTGATTCCTACGAGCAGTACTTC	CASSDSYEQYF
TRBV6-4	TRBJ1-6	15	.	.	TGTGCCAGCAGTTCCACAGGAGATTATAATTCACCCCTCCACTTT	CASSSTGDYNSPLHF
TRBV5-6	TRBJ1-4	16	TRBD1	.	TGTGCCAGCAGCGTCATAACAGGGGAAACTAATGAAAAACTGTTTTTT	CASSVITGETNEKLFF
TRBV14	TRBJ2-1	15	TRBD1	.	TGTGCCAGCAGCCCCTGGCAGGGGGCCTGGAATGAGCAGTTCTTC	CASSPWQGAWNEQFF
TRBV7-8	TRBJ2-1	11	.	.	TGTGCCAGCCTACAGAACAATGAGCAGTTCTTC	CASLQNNEQFF
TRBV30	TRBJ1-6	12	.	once	TGTGCCTGGATGCGGAATAATTCACCCCTCCACTTT	CAWMRNNSPLHF